Here is one TCR beta chain with its context. One end of the junction fails to match germline, which may point to a read error. This specimen comes from a study of blood T cells in healthy people across ages. Study overall: About one barcoded beta molecule was captured per two T cells (by template switching).

For the second PCR, which ran for about 7 to 12 cycles, a sample-barcoded 5' primer and a J-beta primer mix were used. MiXCR was run by TCRdb on the 5' RACE reads, yielding one entry per CDR3 protein. This sample has roughly 1.6 million distinct CDR3 sequences, with roughly a third found just once. CDR1 SNHLY and CDR2 FYNNEI come from the germline V gene. This CDR3 has 16 residues. This sequence originates from a woman in her 30s in good health. The rearrangement joins TRBV2 to TRBJ1-4, with D unclear. Sequenced material: blood. In DNA form, the CDR3 reads TGTGCCAGCAGTGAAGAAGGAGTGGGAACTAATCAAAAACTGTTTTTT. Protein sequence: CASSEEGVGTNQKLFF. Complete variable domain (other parts from reference TRBV2 and TRBJ1-4): EPEVTQTPSHQVTQMGQEVILRCVPISNHLYFYWYRQILGQKVEFLVSFYNNEISEKSEIFDDQFSVERPDGSNFTLKIRSTKLEDSAMYFCASSEEGVGTNQKLFFGSGTQLSVL.